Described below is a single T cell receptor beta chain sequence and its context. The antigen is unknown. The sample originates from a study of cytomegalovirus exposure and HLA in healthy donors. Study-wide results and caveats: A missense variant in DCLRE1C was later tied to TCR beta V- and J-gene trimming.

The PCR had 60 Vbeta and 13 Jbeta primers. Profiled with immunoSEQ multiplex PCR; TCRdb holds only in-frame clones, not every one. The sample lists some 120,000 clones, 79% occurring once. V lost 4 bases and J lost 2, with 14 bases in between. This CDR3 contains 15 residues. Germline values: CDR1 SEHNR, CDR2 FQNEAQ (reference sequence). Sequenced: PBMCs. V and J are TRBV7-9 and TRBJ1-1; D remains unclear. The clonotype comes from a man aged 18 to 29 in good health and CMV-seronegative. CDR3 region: CASSYSGNSNTEAFF. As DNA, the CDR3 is TGTGCCAGCAGCTATTCCGGGAACTCTAACACTGAAGCTTTCTTT.